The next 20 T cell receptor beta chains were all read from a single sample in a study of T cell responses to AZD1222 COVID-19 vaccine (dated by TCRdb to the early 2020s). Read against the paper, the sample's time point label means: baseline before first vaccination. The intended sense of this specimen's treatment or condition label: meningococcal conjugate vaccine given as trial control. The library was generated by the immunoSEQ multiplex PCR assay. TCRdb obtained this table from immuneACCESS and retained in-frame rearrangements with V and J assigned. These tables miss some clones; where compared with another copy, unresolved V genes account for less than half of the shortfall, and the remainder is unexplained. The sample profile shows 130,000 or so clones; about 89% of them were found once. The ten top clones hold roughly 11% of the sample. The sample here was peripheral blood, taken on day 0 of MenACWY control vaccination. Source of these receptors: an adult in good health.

The CDR3 DNA reads TGTGCCAGCAGGGAAAGGGAGGGGCTAGCGGGGGGTAATGAGCAGTTCTTC. It specifies CASREREGLAGGNEQFF. V gene TRBV27 combines with J gene TRBJ2-1, with 11 bases matching TRBD2. Germline V CDR1 and CDR2: MNHEY, SMNVEV (reference sequence). The junction had 14 bases not matched to a gene; V was cut back by 6 bases and J by 7 bases. This CDR3 is built from 17 residues.

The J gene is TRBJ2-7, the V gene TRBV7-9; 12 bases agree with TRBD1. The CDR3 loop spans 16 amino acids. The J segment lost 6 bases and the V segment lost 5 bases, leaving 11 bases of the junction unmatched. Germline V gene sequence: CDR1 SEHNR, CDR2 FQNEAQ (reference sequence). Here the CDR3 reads CASSPGVGQGASEQYF. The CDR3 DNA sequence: TGTGCCAGCAGCCCTGGAGTGGGACAGGGGGCGAGCGAGCAGTACTTC. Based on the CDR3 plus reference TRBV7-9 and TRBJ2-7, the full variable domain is DTGVSQNPRHKITKRGQNVTFRCDPISEHNRLYWYRQTLGQGPEFLTYFQNEAQLEKSRLLSDRFSAERPKGSFSTLEIQRTEQGDSAMYLCASSPGVGQGASEQYFGPGTRLTVT.

CDR3 in DNA: TGTGCCAGCAGTCTGGGACAGGGGGCCGGAGCTTTCTTT. It specifies CASSLGQGAGAFF. The gene calls are TRBV12-3 or TRBV12-4 and TRBJ1-1; 12 nucleotides line up with TRBD1. V gave up 5 bases and J gave up 10 bases; unmatched junction bases: 5. CDR3 length: 13 amino acids.

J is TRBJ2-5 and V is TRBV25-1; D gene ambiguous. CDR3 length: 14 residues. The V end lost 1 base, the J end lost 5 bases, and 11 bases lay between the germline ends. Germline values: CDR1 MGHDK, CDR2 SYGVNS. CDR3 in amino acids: CASSESGFQETQYF. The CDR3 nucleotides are TGTGCCAGCAGTGAATCTGGGTTCCAGGAGACCCAGTACTTC.

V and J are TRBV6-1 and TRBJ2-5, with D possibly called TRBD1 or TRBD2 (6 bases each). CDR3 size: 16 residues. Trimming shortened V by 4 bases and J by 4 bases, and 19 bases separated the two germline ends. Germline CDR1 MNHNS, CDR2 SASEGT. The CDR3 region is CASSALGGKGGETQYF. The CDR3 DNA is TGTGCCAGCAGTGCCCTGGGCGGGAAAGGGGGAGAGACCCAGTACTTC.

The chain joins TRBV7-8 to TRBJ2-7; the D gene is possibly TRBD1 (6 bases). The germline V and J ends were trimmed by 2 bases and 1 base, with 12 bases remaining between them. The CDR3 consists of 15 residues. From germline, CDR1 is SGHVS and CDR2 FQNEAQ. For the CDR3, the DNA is TGTGCCAGCAGCTTATTATCAGGGGTGTCCTACGAGCAGTACTTC. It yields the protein CASSLLSGVSYEQYF.

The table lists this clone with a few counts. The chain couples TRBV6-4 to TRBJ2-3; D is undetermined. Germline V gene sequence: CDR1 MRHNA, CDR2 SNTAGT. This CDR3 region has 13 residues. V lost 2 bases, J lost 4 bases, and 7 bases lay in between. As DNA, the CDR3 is TGTGCCAGCAGTGACAACGAGGCAGATACGCAGTATTTT. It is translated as CASSDNEADTQYF.

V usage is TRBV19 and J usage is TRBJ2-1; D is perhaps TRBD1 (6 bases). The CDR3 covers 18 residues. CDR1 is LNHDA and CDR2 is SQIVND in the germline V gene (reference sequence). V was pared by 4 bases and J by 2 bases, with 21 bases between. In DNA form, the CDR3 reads TGTGCCAGTAGTACATCCGACCGGTTGGACAGTACCTACAATGAGCAGTTCTTC. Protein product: CASSTSDRLDSTYNEQFF.

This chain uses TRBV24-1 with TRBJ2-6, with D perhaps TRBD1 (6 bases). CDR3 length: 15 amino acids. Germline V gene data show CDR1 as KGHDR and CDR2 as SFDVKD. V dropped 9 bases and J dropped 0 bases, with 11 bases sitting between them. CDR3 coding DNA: TGTGCCACCGGGACACGGACCTCTGGGGCCAACGTCCTGACTTTC. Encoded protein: CATGTRTSGANVLTF.

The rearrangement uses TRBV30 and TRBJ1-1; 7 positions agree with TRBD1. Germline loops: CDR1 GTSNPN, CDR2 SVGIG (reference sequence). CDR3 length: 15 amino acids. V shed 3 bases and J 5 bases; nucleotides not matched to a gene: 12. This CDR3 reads CAWSGPGGGGTEAFF. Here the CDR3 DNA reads TGTGCCTGGAGCGGCCCAGGGGGGGGAGGGACTGAAGCTTTCTTT.

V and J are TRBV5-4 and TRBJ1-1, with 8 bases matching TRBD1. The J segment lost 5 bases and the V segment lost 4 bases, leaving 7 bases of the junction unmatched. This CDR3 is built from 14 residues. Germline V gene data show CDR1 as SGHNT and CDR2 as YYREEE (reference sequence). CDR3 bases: TGTGCCAGCAGCCCTGGACAGGGTGGAACTGAAGCTTTCTTT. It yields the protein CASSPGQGGTEAFF.

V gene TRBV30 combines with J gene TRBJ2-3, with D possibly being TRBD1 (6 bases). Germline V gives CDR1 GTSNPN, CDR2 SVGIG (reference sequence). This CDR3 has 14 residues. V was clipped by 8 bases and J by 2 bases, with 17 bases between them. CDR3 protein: CAGNRVGVTDTQYF. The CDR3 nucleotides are TGTGCCGGAAACAGGGTTGGAGTCACAGATACGCAGTATTTT.

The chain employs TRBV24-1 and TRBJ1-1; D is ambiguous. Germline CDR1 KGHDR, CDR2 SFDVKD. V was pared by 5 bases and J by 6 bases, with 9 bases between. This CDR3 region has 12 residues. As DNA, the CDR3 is TGTGCCACCAGTGGGGAAGAATCTGAAGCTTTCTTT. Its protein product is CATSGEESEAFF.

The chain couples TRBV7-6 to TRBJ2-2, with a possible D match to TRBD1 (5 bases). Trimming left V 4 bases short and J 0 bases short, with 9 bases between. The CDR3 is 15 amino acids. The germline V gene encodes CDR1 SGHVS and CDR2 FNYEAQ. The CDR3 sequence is CASSSQGSNTGELFF. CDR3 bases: TGTGCCAGCAGCTCCCAGGGTTCGAACACCGGGGAGCTGTTTTTT.

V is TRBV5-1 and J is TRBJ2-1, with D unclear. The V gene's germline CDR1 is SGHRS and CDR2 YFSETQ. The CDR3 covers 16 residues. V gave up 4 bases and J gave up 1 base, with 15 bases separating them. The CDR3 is CASSRSPDESYNEQFF. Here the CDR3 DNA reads TGCGCCAGCAGCCGATCGCCCGATGAGTCCTACAATGAGCAGTTCTTC.

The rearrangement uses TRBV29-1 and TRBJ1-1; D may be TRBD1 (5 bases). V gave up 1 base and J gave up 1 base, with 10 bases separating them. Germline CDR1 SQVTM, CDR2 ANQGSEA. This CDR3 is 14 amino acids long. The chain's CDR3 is CSVEGFRANTEAFF. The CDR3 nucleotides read TGCAGCGTTGAAGGGTTCAGGGCGAACACTGAAGCTTTCTTT.

CDR3 residues: CASSSGTRIYEQYF. CDR3 bases: TGTGCCAGCAGCTCCGGGACTAGAATCTACGAGCAGTACTTC. This chain uses TRBV7-2 with TRBJ2-7, with 8 bases lining up with TRBD2. This CDR3 has 14 amino acids. Germline trimming cut 4 bases from V and 3 bases from J; bases unmatched to any gene: 5. Germline V lookup: CDR1 SGHTA, CDR2 FQGNSA.

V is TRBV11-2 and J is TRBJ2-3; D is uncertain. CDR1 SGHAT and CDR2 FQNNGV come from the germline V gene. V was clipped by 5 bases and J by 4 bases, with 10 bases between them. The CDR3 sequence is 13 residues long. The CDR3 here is CASSLRQADTQYF. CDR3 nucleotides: TGTGCCAGCAGCCTTAGGCAGGCAGATACGCAGTATTTT. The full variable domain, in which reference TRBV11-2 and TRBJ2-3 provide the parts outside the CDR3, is EAGVAQSPRYKIIEKRQSVAFWCNPISGHATLYWYQQILGQGPKLLIQFQNNGVVDDSQLPKDRFSAERLKGVDSTLKIQPAKLEDSAVYLCASSLRQADTQYFGPGTRLTVL.

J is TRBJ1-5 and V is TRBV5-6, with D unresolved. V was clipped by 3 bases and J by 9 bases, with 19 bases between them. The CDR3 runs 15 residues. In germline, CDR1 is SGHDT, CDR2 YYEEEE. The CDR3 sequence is CASSSTADADGPQHF. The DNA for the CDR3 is TGTGCCAGCAGCTCGACCGCGGACGCCGATGGGCCCCAGCATTTT.

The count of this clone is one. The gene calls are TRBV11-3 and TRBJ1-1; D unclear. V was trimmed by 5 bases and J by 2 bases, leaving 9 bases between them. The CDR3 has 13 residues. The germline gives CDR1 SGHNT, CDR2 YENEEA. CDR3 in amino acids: CASSHRGNTEAFF. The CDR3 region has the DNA TGTGCCAGCAGCCACCGAGGAAACACTGAAGCTTTCTTT.